The 31 T cell receptor beta chains in this list originate from one sample, sequenced in a study of blood T cell repertoires in COVID-19. Measured with immunoSEQ multiplex PCR; TCRdb has only the in-frame clones, and not every one. The sample lists 88,000 or so clones, about four fifths occurring once. Sequenced input: peripheral blood. Receptors were obtained from a human donor in a cohort sampled during active COVID-19.

The chain couples TRBV29-1 to TRBJ2-5; maybe TRBD1 (5 bases). The V end lost 6 bases, the J end lost 7 bases, and 18 bases lay between the germline ends. This CDR3 is built from 13 residues. Per germline, CDR1 SQVTM and CDR2 ANQGSEA. In DNA form, the CDR3 reads TGCAGCGTCCCATCGGCAGGCCAGGGGACCCAGTACTTC. Translation: CSVPSAGQGTQYF.

The V call is TRBV2, the J call TRBJ1-3; TRBD1 matches at 7 bases. The CDR3 consists of 16 residues. V trimming: 6 bases; J trimming: 0 bases; junction bases outside the gene matches: 8. The germline V gene has CDR1 SNHLY and CDR2 FYNNEI. The CDR3 DNA follows: TGTGCCAGCAGCCGGGACAGCCCTTTCTCTGGAAACACCATATATTTT. This encodes CASSRDSPFSGNTIYF.

This clone was recorded only once. The chain joins TRBV7-2 to TRBJ1-2; D perhaps matches TRBD1 (5 bases). The CDR3 covers 15 residues. V lost 5 bases and J 1 base, leaving 14 bases between the germline ends. Germline values: CDR1 SGHTA, CDR2 FQGNSA. This CDR3 is CASSPAGGGNYGYTF. Written as DNA, the CDR3 is TGTGCCAGCAGCCCGGCGGGGGGTGGTAACTATGGCTACACCTTC.

This chain links TRBV7-9 with TRBJ1-2; D gene unclear. From germline, CDR1 is SEHNR and CDR2 FQNEAQ (reference sequence). Trimming stripped 4 bases from V and 8 bases from J, with 11 bases between. The CDR3 covers 12 residues. The CDR3 coding sequence is TGTGCCAGCAGCTGGGAGCTCCGGGGCTACACCTTC. This gives the protein CASSWELRGYTF.

The chain is built from TRBV7-2 and TRBJ2-1, with 12 bases that match TRBD2. Germline V gene lookup returns CDR1 SGHTA and CDR2 FQGNSA. This CDR3 contains 14 residues. Trimming took 4 bases from V and 6 from J; bases not matched to a gene: 1. In DNA form, the CDR3 reads TGTGCCAGCAGCTCTAGCGGGGGGGGCAATGAGCAGTTCTTC. Protein: CASSSSGGGNEQFF.

The V and J genes are TRBV28 and TRBJ2-5, with 8 bases lining up with TRBD2. The CDR3 consists of 17 residues. Germline CDR1 is MDHEN and CDR2 is SYDVKM. With 5 bases clipped from V and 2 bases from J, the junction kept 13 bases outside the gene matches. DNA for the CDR3: TGTGCCAGCAGTGGGCCCTCCGGGACTAGACTACAAGAGACCCAGTACTTC. This codes for CASSGPSGTRLQETQYF.

Of note for this clone: The same CDR3 can be traced to other DNA sequences in this sample. This chain connects TRBV7-9 to TRBJ2-3, with a tentative D call TRBD1 (6 bases). The CDR3 covers 14 residues. CDR1 and CDR2 from the germline V gene are SEHNR and FQNEAQ (reference sequence). The V end was cut by 5 bases, the J end by 0 bases, with 9 bases between. This CDR3 reads CASSLTGSTDTQYF. Here the CDR3 DNA reads TGTGCCAGCAGCCTCACAGGGAGCACAGATACGCAGTATTTT.

In DNA, the CDR3 is TGTGCCACCAGTGATACCGGACAGGGCCGCAGAGAGACCCAGTACTTC. This encodes CATSDTGQGRRETQYF. V is TRBV24-1 and J is TRBJ2-5; TRBD1 matches 8 bases. Per the germline V gene, CDR1 is KGHDR and CDR2 is SFDVKD. The CDR3 extends over 16 amino acids. V was clipped by 3 bases and J by 4 bases; unmatched bases: 9.

The sample holds a few counts of this clone. The V gene is TRBV14, the J gene TRBJ1-5; D is unresolved. CDR3 length: 12 residues. V was clipped by 3 bases and J by 5 bases, with 5 bases between them. Looked up from germline, CDR1 is SGHDN and CDR2 is FVKESK. CDR3 loop: CASSQSDQPQHF. The DNA for the CDR3 is TGTGCCAGCAGCCAGAGCGATCAGCCCCAGCATTTT.

The chain links TRBV19 to TRBJ2-7, with D hard to call. Trimming removed 5 bases at V and 2 bases at J, with 13 bases between. Germline V gene data show CDR1 as LNHDA and CDR2 as SQIVND (reference sequence). This CDR3 has 14 residues. The CDR3 region has the DNA TGTGCCAGTAGTCCTCGCACAGTTACCTACGAGCAGTACTTC. Translation: CASSPRTVTYEQYF.

This clone was observed a few times. The chain joins TRBV6-4 to TRBJ2-1, with D perhaps TRBD1 (5 bases). The CDR3 length is 14 residues. V lost 0 bases, J lost 7 bases, and 10 bases lay in between. The germline gives CDR1 MRHNA, CDR2 SNTAGT. The CDR3 sequence: CASSDSIGVNEQFF. CDR3 sequence (DNA): TGTGCCAGCAGTGACTCGATAGGGGTGAATGAGCAGTTCTTC.

V usage is TRBV4-1 and J usage is TRBJ1-1; TRBD1 is a possible D gene (5 bases). Trimming took 4 bases from V and 0 from J, leaving 15 bases between them. CDR3 length: 16 amino acids. In germline, CDR1 is MGHRA, CDR2 YSYEKL. The CDR3 loop is CASSPLGVGMNTEAFF. The CDR3 region has the DNA TGCGCCAGCAGCCCGCTAGGGGTGGGGATGAACACTGAAGCTTTCTTT.

The genes are TRBV19 and TRBJ2-7; 11 positions agree with TRBD1. The V segment lost 8 bases and the J segment 1 base; nucleotides outside the gene matches: 1. Germline CDR1 reads LNHDA; CDR2 reads SQIVND (reference sequence). There are 13 residues in the CDR3. Here the CDR3 reads CASGDRGSYEQYF. Here the CDR3 DNA reads TGTGCCAGTGGGGACAGGGGGTCCTACGAGCAGTACTTC.

The chain joins TRBV19 to TRBJ2-7; D is unresolved. V gave up 6 bases and J gave up 0 bases, with 12 bases separating them. The CDR3 is made up of 14 amino acids. Germline lookup yields CDR1 LNHDA and CDR2 SQIVND (reference sequence). CDR3 DNA sequence: TGTGCCAGTAGGGTACAACAGAGCTCCTACGAGCAGTACTTC. The encoded protein is CASRVQQSSYEQYF.

A single count supports this clone. The genes are TRBV6-2 or TRBV6-3 and TRBJ1-5; D is unclear. Trimming pared 6 bases from V and 5 bases from J, leaving 8 bases between. CDR1 is MNHEY, CDR2 SVGEGT, per germline. This CDR3 has 12 amino acids. The CDR3 nucleotides are TGTGCCAGCAGCCGACTAGATCAGCCCCAGCATTTT. Translated, it gives CASSRLDQPQHF.

The J gene is TRBJ2-1, the V gene TRBV24-1; D not certain. Germline CDR1 and CDR2: KGHDR and SFDVKD. Trimming removed 3 bases at V and 7 bases at J, with 3 bases between. This CDR3 has 11 amino acids. In DNA, the CDR3 is TGTGCCACCAGTGATCGTAATGAGCAGTTCTTC. It codes for CATSDRNEQFF.

The rearrangement uses TRBV6-5 and TRBJ1-2, with a weak D call TRBD1 (5 bases). Trimming pared 8 bases from V and 4 bases from J, leaving 11 bases between. Germline V gene sequence: CDR1 MNHEY, CDR2 SVGAGI. This CDR3 region has 12 residues. The CDR3 nucleotides are TGTGCCAGCGGGTATCAGGGCTATGGCTACACCTTC. This encodes CASGYQGYGYTF.

The CDR3 nucleotides read TGTGCCAGCAGCCAAGGGGTAGGCGGAAATCAGCCCCAGCATTTT. This gives the protein CASSQGVGGNQPQHF. The rearrangement links TRBV3-1 (or the pseudogene TRBV3-2) to TRBJ1-5; D not certain. CDR1 is LGHDT and CDR2 is YNNKEL in the germline V gene (reference sequence). The CDR3 loop spans 15 amino acids. Trimming stripped 1 base from V and 4 bases from J, with 11 bases between.

This chain uses TRBV3-1 (or the pseudogene TRBV3-2) with TRBJ1-1, with TRBD1 matching over 7 bases. Germline CDR1 and CDR2: LGHDT and YNNKEL (reference sequence). There are 15 residues in the CDR3. V was pared by 4 bases and J by 8 bases, with 13 bases of the junction left unmatched. CDR3 amino acids: CASSPLMGQSLEAFF. The CDR3 coding sequence is TGTGCCAGCAGCCCCCTTATGGGACAGTCACTAGAAGCTTTCTTT.

The CDR3 loop reads CATSRDQTEAFF. The CDR3 DNA is TGTGCCACCAGCAGAGATCAGACTGAAGCTTTCTTT. The genes are TRBV15 and TRBJ1-1; no firm D call. Germline-derived CDR1 and CDR2 are LNHNV and YYDKDF (reference sequence). The CDR3 has 12 residues. V lost 0 bases and J lost 5, with 4 bases in between.

The V call is TRBV4-2, the J call TRBJ2-5; D might be TRBD2 (6 bases). V lost 0 bases and J 4 bases, leaving 21 bases between the germline ends. The CDR3 spans 18 residues. Germline CDR1 reads LGHNA; CDR2 reads YNFKEQ. The CDR3 loop reads CASSQDIVTGDAIETQYF. Written as DNA, the CDR3 is TGTGCCAGCAGCCAAGATATTGTGACGGGGGACGCGATAGAGACCCAGTACTTC.

The chain is built from TRBV7-9 and TRBJ2-7; 11 bases map to TRBD2. The V gene's germline CDR1 is SEHNR and CDR2 FQNEAQ (reference sequence). After removal of 5 bases from V and 5 bases from J, the junction contained 8 bases not matched to a gene. This CDR3 has 15 residues. The CDR3 is CASSKTSGKVDEQYF. The CDR3 DNA sequence: TGTGCCAGCAGCAAGACTAGCGGGAAGGTCGACGAGCAGTACTTC.

This clone was observed a few times. The rearrangement links TRBV7-9 to TRBJ2-3; D remains ambiguous. The CDR3 covers 14 residues. The germline gives CDR1 SEHNR, CDR2 FQNEAQ (reference sequence). The V end was cut by 5 bases, the J end by 7 bases, with 16 bases between. The CDR3 is CASSPITATNTQYF. The CDR3, as DNA: TGTGCCAGCAGCCCGATCACCGCTACTAATACGCAGTATTTT.

The chain combines TRBV5-1 with TRBJ2-5; D is perhaps TRBD2 (5 bases). Per the germline V gene, CDR1 is SGHRS and CDR2 is YFSETQ. The CDR3 runs to 14 residues. Trimming removed 3 bases at V and 4 bases at J, with 13 bases between. In DNA, the CDR3 is TGCGCCAGCAGCTCCGGACTCCAAAGAGAGACCCAGTACTTC. Translating it yields CASSSGLQRETQYF.

The V gene is TRBV6-5, the J gene TRBJ1-2; 7 bases are a match to TRBD1. Trimming removed 2 bases from V and 8 bases from J; junction bases left unmatched: 2. The CDR3 is made up of 12 amino acids. Germline V lookup: CDR1 MNHEY, CDR2 SVGAGI. DNA for the CDR3: TGTGCCAGCAGTTACGACAGGGCAGGCTACACCTTC. This codes for CASSYDRAGYTF.

This clone was observed a single time. The V gene is TRBV30, the J gene TRBJ2-2, with TRBD2 matching over 8 bases. CDR3 size: 15 residues. Germline V lookup: CDR1 GTSNPN, CDR2 SVGIG (reference sequence). V shed 8 bases and J 6 bases; nucleotides not matched to a gene: 14. The CDR3 protein is CAHHRGGRRAGELFF. CDR3 bases: TGTGCCCATCATAGGGGCGGGAGGAGGGCCGGGGAGCTGTTTTTT.

The V gene is TRBV5-1, the J gene TRBJ1-2; 7 nucleotides line up with TRBD1. Germline V gene data show CDR1 as SGHRS and CDR2 as YFSETQ. The CDR3 has 13 residues. V shed 4 bases, J shed 11 bases, and the junction held 11 bases outside the gene matches. The CDR3 here is CASSGTRQGWYTF. In nucleotides, the CDR3 is TGCGCCAGCAGCGGGACGCGACAGGGTTGGTACACCTTC.

This clone was found once. This chain connects TRBV4-1 to TRBJ2-7; a possible D gene is TRBD2 (5 bases). V was trimmed by 0 bases and J by 0 bases, leaving 9 bases between them. There are 15 residues in the CDR3. CDR1 MGHRA and CDR2 YSYEKL come from the germline V gene. CDR3 nucleotide sequence: TGCGCCAGCAGCCAAGATTCGGGAAACTCCTACGAGCAGTACTTC. Its translation: CASSQDSGNSYEQYF.

The rearrangement uses TRBV15 and TRBJ2-4, with unresolved D. Germline V gene sequence: CDR1 LNHNV, CDR2 YYDKDF (reference sequence). The CDR3 runs to 15 residues. V lost 1 base and J 1 base, leaving 8 bases between the germline ends. Written as DNA, the CDR3 is TGTGCCACCAGCAGAGGCGAATCCGCCAAAAACATTCAGTACTTC. Translated, it gives CATSRGESAKNIQYF.

The gene calls are TRBV7-6 and TRBJ2-1; 9 bases are shared with TRBD2. The CDR3 has 16 residues. The trim removed 1 base at V and 1 base at J, leaving 2 bases unmatched. Per the germline V gene, CDR1 is SGHVS and CDR2 is FNYEAQ. CDR3 sequence reads: CASSLDLAGSYNEQFF. CDR3 DNA: TGTGCCAGCAGCTTAGACCTAGCGGGATCCTACAATGAGCAGTTCTTC.

The chain is built from TRBV6-5 and TRBJ2-2; D perhaps matches TRBD2 (6 bases). Per germline, CDR1 MNHEY and CDR2 SVGAGI. The CDR3 runs to 15 residues. The germline V and J ends were trimmed by 5 bases and 4 bases, with 14 bases remaining between them. In nucleotides, the CDR3 is TGTGCCAGCAGTCTCCGGGAGCCAAGCACCGGGGAGCTGTTTTTT. Residues: CASSLREPSTGELFF.